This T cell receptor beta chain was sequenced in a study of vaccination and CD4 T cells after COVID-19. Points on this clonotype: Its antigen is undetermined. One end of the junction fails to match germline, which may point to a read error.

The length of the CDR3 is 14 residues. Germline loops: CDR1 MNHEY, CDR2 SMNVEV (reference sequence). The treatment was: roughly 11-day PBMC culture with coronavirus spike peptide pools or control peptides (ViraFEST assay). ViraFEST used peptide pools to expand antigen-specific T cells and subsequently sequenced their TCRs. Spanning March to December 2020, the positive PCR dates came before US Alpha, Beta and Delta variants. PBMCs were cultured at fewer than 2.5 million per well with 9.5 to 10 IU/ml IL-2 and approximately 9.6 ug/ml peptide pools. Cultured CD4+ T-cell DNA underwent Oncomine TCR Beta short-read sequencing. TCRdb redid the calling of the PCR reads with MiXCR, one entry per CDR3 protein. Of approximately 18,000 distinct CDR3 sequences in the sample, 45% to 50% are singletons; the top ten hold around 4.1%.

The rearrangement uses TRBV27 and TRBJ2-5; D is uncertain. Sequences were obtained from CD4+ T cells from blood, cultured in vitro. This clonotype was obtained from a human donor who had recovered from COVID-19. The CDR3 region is CGSSLLGSQETQYF. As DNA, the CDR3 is TGTGGCAGCAGTTTATTAGGCAGTCAAGAGACCCAGTACTTC.